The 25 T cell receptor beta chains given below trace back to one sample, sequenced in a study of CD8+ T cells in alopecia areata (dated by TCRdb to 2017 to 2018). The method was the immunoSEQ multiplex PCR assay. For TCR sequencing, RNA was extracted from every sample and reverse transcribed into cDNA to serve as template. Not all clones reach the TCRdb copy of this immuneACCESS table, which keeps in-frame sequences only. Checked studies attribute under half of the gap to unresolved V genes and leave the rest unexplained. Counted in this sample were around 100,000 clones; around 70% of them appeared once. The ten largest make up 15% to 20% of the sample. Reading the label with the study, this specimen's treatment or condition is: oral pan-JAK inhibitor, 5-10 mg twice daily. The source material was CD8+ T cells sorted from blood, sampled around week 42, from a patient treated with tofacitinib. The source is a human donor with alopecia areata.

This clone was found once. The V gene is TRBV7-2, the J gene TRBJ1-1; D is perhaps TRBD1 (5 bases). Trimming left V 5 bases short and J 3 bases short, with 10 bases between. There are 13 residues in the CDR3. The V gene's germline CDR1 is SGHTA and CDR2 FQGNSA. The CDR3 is CASSPGHYTEAFF. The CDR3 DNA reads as TGTGCCAGCAGCCCCGGACACTACACTGAAGCTTTCTTT. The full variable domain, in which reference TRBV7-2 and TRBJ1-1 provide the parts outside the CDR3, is GAGVSQSPSNKVTEKGKDVELRCDPISGHTALYWYRQSLGQGLEFLIYFQGNSAPDKSGLPSDRFSAERTGGSVSTLTIQRTQQEDSAVYLCASSPGHYTEAFFGQGTRLTVV.

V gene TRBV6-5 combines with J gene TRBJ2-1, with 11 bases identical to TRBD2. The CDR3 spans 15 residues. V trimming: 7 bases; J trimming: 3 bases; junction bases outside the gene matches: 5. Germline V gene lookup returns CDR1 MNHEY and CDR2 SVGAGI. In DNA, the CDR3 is TGTGCCAGCATGGAGCTAGCGGGGGGCTACAATGAGCAGTTCTTC. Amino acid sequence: CASMELAGGYNEQFF.

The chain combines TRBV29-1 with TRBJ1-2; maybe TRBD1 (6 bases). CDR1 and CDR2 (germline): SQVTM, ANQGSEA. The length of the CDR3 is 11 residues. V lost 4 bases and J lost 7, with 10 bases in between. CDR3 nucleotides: TGCAGCGTTGTACAGGGTTTTGGCTACACCTTC. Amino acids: CSVVQGFGYTF.

CDR3 sequence reads: CSVAAGSNQPQHF. The CDR3 DNA reads TGCAGCGTTGCTGCAGGATCCAATCAGCCCCAGCATTTT. This rearrangement joins TRBV29-1 to TRBJ1-5; D is ambiguous. This CDR3 comprises 13 residues. Deletions cut 4 bases from V and 3 bases from J, with 10 bases between. CDR1 is SQVTM, CDR2 ANQGSEA, per germline.

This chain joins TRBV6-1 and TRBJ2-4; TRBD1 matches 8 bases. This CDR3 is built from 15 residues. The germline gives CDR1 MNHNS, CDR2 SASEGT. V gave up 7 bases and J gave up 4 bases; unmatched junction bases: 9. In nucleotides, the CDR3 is TGTGCCAGCACCAAGGGGACAGGATCAAAAAACATTCAGTACTTC. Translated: CASTKGTGSKNIQYF.

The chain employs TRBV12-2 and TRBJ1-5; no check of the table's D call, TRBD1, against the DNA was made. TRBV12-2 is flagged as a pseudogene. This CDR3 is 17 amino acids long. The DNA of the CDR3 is TGTGCAACCGTCCCGGGACATAGTGGAAGGGGCAATCAGCCCCAGCATTTT. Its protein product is CATVPGHSGRGNQPQHF.

The CDR3 DNA reads as TGTGCCAGCAGCCAAGTTAGTCGGGGGGGCCCGAACACTGAAGCTTTCTTT. Its protein is CASSQVSRGGPNTEAFF. The gene calls are TRBV14 and TRBJ1-1; possibly TRBD1 for D (6 bases). The CDR3 has 17 amino acids. Germline lookup yields CDR1 SGHDN and CDR2 FVKESK. The V and J ends lost 1 base and 1 base respectively, with 16 bases between them.

The CDR3 sequence: CASSQGMGYTF. CDR3 DNA sequence: TGTGCCAGCAGCCAAGGGATGGGCTACACCTTC. The chain is built from TRBV7-8 and TRBJ1-2; D gene unclear. V lost 5 bases, J lost 8 bases, and 9 bases lay in between. CDR1 SGHVS and CDR2 FQNEAQ come from the germline V gene. CDR3 length equals 11 residues. Filled out from reference TRBV7-8 and TRBJ1-2, the complete variable domain reads GAGVSQSPRYKVAKRGQDVALRCDPISGHVSLFWYQQALGQGPEFLTYFQNEAQLDKSGLPSDRFFAERPEGSVSTLKIQRTQQEDSAVYLCASSQGMGYTFGSGTRLTVV.

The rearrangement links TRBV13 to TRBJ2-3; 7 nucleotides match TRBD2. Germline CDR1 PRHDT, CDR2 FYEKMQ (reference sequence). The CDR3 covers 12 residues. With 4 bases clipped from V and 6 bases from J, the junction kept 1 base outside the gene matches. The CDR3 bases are TGTGCCAGCAGCTCAGCGGGGGATACGCAGTATTTT. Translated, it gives CASSSAGDTQYF.

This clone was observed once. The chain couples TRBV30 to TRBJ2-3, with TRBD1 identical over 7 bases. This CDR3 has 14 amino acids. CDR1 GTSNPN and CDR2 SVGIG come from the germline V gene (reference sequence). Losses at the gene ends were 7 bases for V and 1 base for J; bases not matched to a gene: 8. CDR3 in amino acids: CAFRGTARTDTQYF. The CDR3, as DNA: TGTGCCTTTAGGGGGACAGCACGCACAGATACGCAGTATTTT.

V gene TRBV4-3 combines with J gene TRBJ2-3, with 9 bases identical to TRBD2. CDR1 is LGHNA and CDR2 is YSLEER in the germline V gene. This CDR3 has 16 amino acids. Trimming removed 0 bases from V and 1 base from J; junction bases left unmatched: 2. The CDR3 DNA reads TGCGCCAGCAGCCAAGATGTAGCGGGGGGCACAGATACGCAGTATTTT. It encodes CASSQDVAGGTDTQYF.

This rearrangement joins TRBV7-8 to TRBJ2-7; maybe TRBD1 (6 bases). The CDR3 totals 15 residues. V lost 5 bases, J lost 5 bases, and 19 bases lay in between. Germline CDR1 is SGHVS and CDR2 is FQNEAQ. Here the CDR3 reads CASSPHNRVWDEQYF. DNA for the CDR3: TGTGCCAGCAGCCCCCATAACAGGGTATGGGACGAGCAGTACTTC. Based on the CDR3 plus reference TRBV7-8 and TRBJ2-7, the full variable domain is GAGVSQSPRYKVAKRGQDVALRCDPISGHVSLFWYQQALGQGPEFLTYFQNEAQLDKSGLPSDRFFAERPEGSVSTLKIQRTQQEDSAVYLCASSPHNRVWDEQYFGPGTRLTVT.

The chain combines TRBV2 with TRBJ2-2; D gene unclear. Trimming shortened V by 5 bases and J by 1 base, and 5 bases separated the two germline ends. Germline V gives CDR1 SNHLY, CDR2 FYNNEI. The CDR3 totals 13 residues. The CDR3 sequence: CASSSKNTGELFF. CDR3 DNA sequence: TGTGCCAGCAGTTCGAAGAACACCGGGGAGCTGTTTTTT.

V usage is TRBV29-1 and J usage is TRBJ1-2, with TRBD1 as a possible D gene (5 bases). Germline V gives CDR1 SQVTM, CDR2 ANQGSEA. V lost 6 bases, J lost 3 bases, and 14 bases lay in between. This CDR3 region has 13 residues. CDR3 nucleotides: TGCAGCGTCGGAGGGGACTCGGACTATGGCTACACCTTC. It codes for CSVGGDSDYGYTF. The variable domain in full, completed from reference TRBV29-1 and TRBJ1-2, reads SAVISQKPSRDICQRGTSLTIQCQVDSQVTMMFWYRQQPGQSLTLIATANQGSEATYESGFVIDKFPISRPNLTFSTLTVSNMSPEDSSIYLCSVGGDSDYGYTFGSGTRLTVV.

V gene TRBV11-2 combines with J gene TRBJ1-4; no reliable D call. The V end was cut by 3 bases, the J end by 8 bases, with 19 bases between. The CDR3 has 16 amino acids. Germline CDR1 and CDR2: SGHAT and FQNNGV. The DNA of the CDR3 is TGTGCCAGCAGCTTGGTACGAGGAAGTACTTTGGAAAAACTGTTTTTT. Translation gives CASSLVRGSTLEKLFF.

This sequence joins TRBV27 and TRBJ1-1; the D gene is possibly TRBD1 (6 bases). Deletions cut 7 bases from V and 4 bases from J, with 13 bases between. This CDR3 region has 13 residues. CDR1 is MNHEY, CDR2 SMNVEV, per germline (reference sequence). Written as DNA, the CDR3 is TGTGCCAGCAAAGGACAGTTACTCACTGAAGCTTTCTTT. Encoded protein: CASKGQLLTEAFF.

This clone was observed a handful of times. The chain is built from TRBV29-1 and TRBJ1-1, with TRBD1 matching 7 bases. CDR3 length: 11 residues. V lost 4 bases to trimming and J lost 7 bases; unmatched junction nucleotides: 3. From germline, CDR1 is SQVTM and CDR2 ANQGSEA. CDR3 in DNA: TGCAGCGTTGGAGGGGACAGTGAAGCTTTCTTT. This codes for CSVGGDSEAFF.

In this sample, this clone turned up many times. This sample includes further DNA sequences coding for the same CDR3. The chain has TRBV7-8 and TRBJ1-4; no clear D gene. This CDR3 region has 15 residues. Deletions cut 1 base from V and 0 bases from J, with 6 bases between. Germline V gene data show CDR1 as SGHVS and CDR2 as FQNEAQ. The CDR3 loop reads CASSLEGATNEKLFF. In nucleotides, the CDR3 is TGTGCCAGCAGCTTAGAGGGTGCAACTAATGAAAAACTGTTTTTT.

The CDR3 DNA reads as TGTGCCAGCAGCTCCCCAGACAGCCATCAGCCCCAGCATTTT. It yields the protein CASSSPDSHQPQHF. V and J are TRBV7-9 and TRBJ1-5; D may be TRBD1 (5 bases). The CDR3 has 14 amino acids. In germline, CDR1 is SEHNR, CDR2 FQNEAQ (reference sequence). V lost 4 bases and J lost 5, with 12 bases in between.

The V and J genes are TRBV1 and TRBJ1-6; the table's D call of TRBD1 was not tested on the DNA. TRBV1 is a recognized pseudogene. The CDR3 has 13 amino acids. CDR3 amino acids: CTSILKGDSPLHF. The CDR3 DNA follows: TGCACCAGCATCCTAAAGGGGGATTCACCCCTCCACTTT.

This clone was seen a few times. The CDR3 nucleotides are TGCAGCGTGCGACAGGGGGCGTCCTACGAGCAGTACTTC. This translates into CSVRQGASYEQYF. The chain links TRBV29-1 to TRBJ2-7, with 10 bases fitting TRBD1. Germline V gives CDR1 SQVTM, CDR2 ANQGSEA. CDR3 length: 13 amino acids. The trim removed 6 bases at V and 1 base at J, leaving 3 bases unmatched.

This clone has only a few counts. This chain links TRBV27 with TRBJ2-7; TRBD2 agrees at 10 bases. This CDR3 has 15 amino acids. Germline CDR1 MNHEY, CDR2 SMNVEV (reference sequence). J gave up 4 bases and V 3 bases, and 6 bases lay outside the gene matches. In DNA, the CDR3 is TGTGCCAGCAGTTTGACTAGCGGGTTTTTATACGAGCAGTACTTC. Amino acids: CASSLTSGFLYEQYF.

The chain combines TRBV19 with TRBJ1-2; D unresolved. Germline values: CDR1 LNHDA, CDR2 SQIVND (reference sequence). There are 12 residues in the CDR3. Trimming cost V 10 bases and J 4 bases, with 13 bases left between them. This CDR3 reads CATGFDPYGYTF. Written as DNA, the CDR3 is TGTGCCACTGGCTTCGACCCCTATGGCTACACCTTC.

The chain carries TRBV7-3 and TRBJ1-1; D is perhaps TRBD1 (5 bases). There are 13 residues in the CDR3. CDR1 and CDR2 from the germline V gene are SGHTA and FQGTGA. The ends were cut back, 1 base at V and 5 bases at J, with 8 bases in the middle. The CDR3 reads CASSLNRGTEAFF. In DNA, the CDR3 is TGTGCCAGCAGCTTAAATCGGGGGACTGAAGCTTTCTTT.

The CDR3 coding sequence is TGTGCCTGGAGTGTATGGTCAGGGGAGACTGAAGCTTTCTTT. Translated: CAWSVWSGETEAFF. V is TRBV30 and J is TRBJ1-1, with a weak D call TRBD1 (6 bases). The CDR3 is 14 residues long. From germline, CDR1 is GTSNPN and CDR2 SVGIG (reference sequence). Deletions cut 0 bases from V and 5 bases from J, with 13 bases between.